The 11 T cell receptor beta chains below were found in one sample sequenced in a study of blood T cell repertoires in COVID-19. Only in-frame clones appear in the TCRdb table, and some are missing; sequencing was by immunoSEQ multiplex PCR. In the table there are some 210,000 clones, about 90% of which are singletons. Sequencing was carried out using peripheral blood. The receptors stem from a man between 60 and 75 years old with COVID-19, enrolled during active disease.

V usage is TRBV7-9 and J usage is TRBJ1-4; 7 nucleotides line up with TRBD1. The germline V gene encodes CDR1 SEHNR and CDR2 FQNEAQ (reference sequence). V shed 5 bases, J shed 0 bases, and the junction held 6 bases outside the gene matches. The CDR3 loop spans 16 amino acids. The CDR3 here is CASSDHRGATNEKLFF. The CDR3 region has the DNA TGTGCCAGCAGCGACCACAGGGGTGCAACTAATGAAAAACTGTTTTTT.

This chain joins TRBV10-1 and TRBJ2-7, with a possible D match to TRBD1 (5 bases). Per germline, CDR1 WNHNN and CDR2 SYGVQD (reference sequence). Trimming took 4 bases from V and 5 from J, leaving 15 bases between them. The CDR3 runs to 14 residues. CDR3 in amino acids: CASSASTVRDEQYF. The DNA of the CDR3 is TGCGCCAGCAGTGCCTCGACAGTCCGGGACGAGCAGTACTTC.

The CDR3 sequence is CSASYGGPNNEQFF. CDR3 bases: TGCAGTGCTAGTTACGGCGGGCCGAACAATGAGCAGTTCTTC. The rearrangement joins TRBV20-1 to TRBJ2-1, with D perhaps matching TRBD2 (5 bases). Germline CDR1 DFQATT, CDR2 SNEGSKA (reference sequence). The CDR3 has 14 residues. Trimming removed 3 bases at V and 5 bases at J, with 14 bases between.

The chain links TRBV27 to TRBJ1-2; the D gene is possibly TRBD1 (5 bases). Trimming left V 6 bases short and J 4 bases short, with 12 bases between. Germline CDR1 reads MNHEY; CDR2 reads SMNVEV (reference sequence). This CDR3 spans 13 amino acids. CDR3: CASRPGMAYGYTF. The CDR3 coding sequence is TGTGCCAGCAGACCAGGGATGGCCTATGGCTACACCTTC.

J is TRBJ2-4 and V is TRBV3-1 (or the pseudogene TRBV3-2), with unresolved D. Germline-derived CDR1 and CDR2 are LGHDT and YNNKEL (reference sequence). CDR3 length: 11 amino acids. Trimming shortened V by 1 base and J by 14 bases, and 9 bases separated the two germline ends. For the CDR3, the DNA is TGTGCCAGCAGCCAAGGTCAGGCGAAGTACTTC. It specifies CASSQGQAKYF.

V and J are TRBV3-1 (or the pseudogene TRBV3-2) and TRBJ2-7; 9 bases fit TRBD1. The germline CDR1 and CDR2 sequences are LGHDT and YNNKEL (reference sequence). The CDR3 covers 16 residues. J gave up 7 bases and V 5 bases, and 15 bases lay outside the gene matches. This CDR3 is CASSIRTRDRAREQYF. The CDR3 region has the DNA TGTGCCAGCAGCATACGAACCCGGGACAGGGCACGAGAGCAGTACTTC.

This clone has just a few counts. The J gene is TRBJ1-2, the V gene TRBV11-1, with 7 bases lining up with TRBD1. Looked up from germline, CDR1 is SGHAT and CDR2 is FQDESV (reference sequence). Trimming at V came to 5 bases and at J to 2 bases, leaving 5 bases not matched to a gene. This CDR3 has 14 amino acids. CDR3 loop: CASSPGGTNYGYTF. The CDR3 DNA sequence: TGTGCCAGCAGCCCAGGGGGGACCAACTATGGCTACACCTTC.

This clone occurred once. V is TRBV5-4 and J is TRBJ2-5; no clear D. CDR3 length: 13 amino acids. Trimming shortened V by 7 bases and J by 1 base, and 11 bases separated the two germline ends. Germline CDR1 is SGHNT and CDR2 is YYREEE (reference sequence). The CDR3 here is CASARSPQETQYF. The CDR3 DNA reads TGTGCCAGCGCGAGGTCCCCCCAAGAGACCCAGTACTTC.

This clone was observed a handful of times. The genes are TRBV5-1 and TRBJ1-1; 7 positions match TRBD1. CDR1 is SGHRS, CDR2 YFSETQ, per germline. The V segment lost 4 bases and the J segment 3 bases; nucleotides outside the gene matches: 9. This CDR3 has 15 residues. CDR3 coding DNA: TGCGCCAGCAGCAGAACAACAGGGGTAGACACTGAAGCTTTCTTT. Its translation: CASSRTTGVDTEAFF.

The V and J genes are TRBV7-8 and TRBJ2-7; TRBD2 might be the D (7 bases). Per the germline V gene, CDR1 is SGHVS and CDR2 is FQNEAQ. Trimming shortened V by 0 bases and J by 5 bases, and 17 bases separated the two germline ends. There are 16 residues in the CDR3. This CDR3 reads CASSLAVTQGGNEQYF. The CDR3 DNA follows: TGTGCCAGCAGCTTAGCGGTAACACAGGGAGGGAACGAGCAGTACTTC.

The chain carries TRBV7-9 and TRBJ2-7; D might be TRBD2 (6 bases). Per the germline V gene, CDR1 is SEHNR and CDR2 is FQNEAQ (reference sequence). Trimming cost V 3 bases and J 3 bases, with 12 bases left between them. CDR3 length equals 14 residues. CDR3 sequence (DNA): TGTGCCAGCAGCTTCGGCGGGGAGTTCTACGAGCAGTACTTC. Translated, it gives CASSFGGEFYEQYF.